One sample yielded the 21 T cell receptor beta chains listed below, sequenced in a study of shared clonotypes between healthy human individuals. The protocol was immunoSEQ multiplex PCR, while the TCRdb copy is restricted to in-frame clones and leaves out a portion. The sample lists about 2.4 million clones; 80% to 95% were seen once. Sequences were obtained from naive CD4+ T cells from PBMCs. The subset: CD45RA+ positively selected. The receptors shown here come from a man in his late teens or twenties in good health. Some clones in this sample may be carry-over from other donors' samples.

The genes are TRBV6-1 and TRBJ1-2; D is unclear. Looked up from germline, CDR1 is MNHNS and CDR2 is SASEGT. The V and J ends lost 3 bases and 4 bases respectively, with 9 bases between them. CDR3 size: 13 residues. The CDR3 reads CASSEGYTYGYTF. The CDR3 region has the DNA TGTGCCAGCAGTGAGGGTTACACCTATGGCTACACCTTC.

The chain couples TRBV6-5 to TRBJ2-5; 8 bases align to TRBD1. The J call may be mistaken, given a closer DNA end match to TRBJ2-7. This CDR3 is 14 amino acids long. Germline loops: CDR1 MNHEY, CDR2 SVGAGI. This CDR3 reads CASSYLTGEDEQYF. The CDR3 nucleotides read TGTGCCAGCAGTTACCTGACAGGGGAGGACGAGCAGTACTTC.

V is TRBV7-8 and J is TRBJ1-5; D uncertain. V was pared by 4 bases and J by 4 bases, with 5 bases between. The CDR3 extends over 12 amino acids. Germline V lookup: CDR1 SGHVS, CDR2 FQNEAQ. The CDR3 protein is CASSSRNQPQHF. The CDR3 DNA follows: TGTGCCAGCAGCTCGCGTAATCAGCCCCAGCATTTT.

This clone occurred once. This chain joins TRBV28 and TRBJ2-7; the match to TRBD2 covers 12 bases. V shed 6 bases and J 4 bases; nucleotides not matched to a gene: 13. This CDR3 contains 17 residues. Germline-derived CDR1 and CDR2 are MDHEN and SYDVKM. The CDR3 coding sequence is TGTGCCAGCAGCACCTCAGGACTAGCGGGGAATTTTTACGAGCAGTACTTC. This codes for CASSTSGLAGNFYEQYF.

This sequence joins TRBV4-1 and TRBJ2-7; 7 nucleotides align to TRBD1. This CDR3 has 16 amino acids. Germline V gives CDR1 MGHRA, CDR2 YSYEKL. Germline trimming cut 0 bases from V and 4 bases from J; bases unmatched to any gene: 9. The CDR3 nucleotides read TGCGCCAGCAGCCAAGATAGAGGGAACAGGGGTTACGAGCAGTACTTC. Amino acid sequence: CASSQDRGNRGYEQYF.

This clone appeared once. This chain links TRBV19 with TRBJ1-2, with a weak D call TRBD1 (6 bases). CDR1 and CDR2 (germline): LNHDA, SQIVND (reference sequence). This CDR3 comprises 13 residues. V shed 5 bases and J shed 4 bases, with 11 bases lying between them. The CDR3 DNA reads TGTGCCAGTAGTCGGGACATTGGCTATGGCTACACCTTC. Protein product: CASSRDIGYGYTF.

The rearrangement uses TRBV4-1 and TRBJ1-5; no clear D gene. Per germline, CDR1 MGHRA and CDR2 YSYEKL. The CDR3 totals 15 residues. The ends were cut back, 7 bases at V and 6 bases at J, with 19 bases in the middle. The CDR3 is CASNNGLTDGQPQHF. In nucleotides, the CDR3 is TGCGCCAGCAACAACGGCCTGACGGACGGTCAGCCCCAGCATTTT.

The chain uses TRBV2 and TRBJ2-7, with 10 bases matching TRBD2. Germline V lookup: CDR1 SNHLY, CDR2 FYNNEI. The CDR3 is 15 residues long. Trimming took 4 bases from V and 7 from J; bases not matched to a gene: 10. The CDR3 loop reads CASSVKREGLGEQYF. In DNA, the CDR3 is TGTGCCAGCAGTGTTAAGCGGGAGGGCCTTGGAGAGCAGTACTTC. The full variable domain, completed using reference TRBV2 and TRBJ2-7, is EPEVTQTPSHQVTQMGQEVILRCVPISNHLYFYWYRQILGQKVEFLVSFYNNEISEKSEIFDDQFSVERPDGSNFTLKIRSTKLEDSAMYFCASSVKREGLGEQYFGPGTRLTVT.

The chain couples TRBV18 to TRBJ1-1, with TRBD1 as a possible D gene (5 bases). Germline V lookup: CDR1 KGHSH, CDR2 LQKENI. The CDR3 has 13 residues. Trimming pared 0 bases from V and 11 bases from J, leaving 13 bases between. Here the CDR3 reads CASSPPNYRWAFF. In DNA form, the CDR3 reads TGTGCCAGCTCACCACCGAATTACAGGTGGGCTTTCTTT.

The rearrangement joins TRBV5-1 to TRBJ2-7; no definite D call. Between the trimmed V and J ends, which lost 3 bases and 3 bases, there was a span of 10 bases. The CDR3 is 13 residues long. CDR1 and CDR2 from the germline V gene are SGHRS and YFSETQ. CDR3 sequence reads: CASSSELGYEQYF. CDR3 coding DNA: TGCGCCAGCAGCTCGGAGTTGGGCTACGAGCAGTACTTC.

The chain is built from TRBV7-2 and TRBJ2-4; 8 positions agree with TRBD2. The CDR3 contains 15 residues. Per germline, CDR1 SGHTA and CDR2 FQGNSA. Trimming at V came to 5 bases and at J to 3 bases, leaving 6 bases not matched to a gene. The CDR3 DNA is TGTGCCAGCAGCCCCCCGGGGGGGTACAAAAACATTCAGTACTTC. It specifies CASSPPGGYKNIQYF.

V is TRBV7-3 and J is TRBJ2-2; a weak D match, TRBD1 (5 bases). The CDR3 sequence is 15 residues long. V dropped 2 bases and J dropped 5 bases, with 12 bases sitting between them. In germline, CDR1 is SGHTA, CDR2 FQGTGA. CDR3 in DNA: TGTGCCAGCAGCTTAGCAGGGCCCGGGACCGGGGAGCTGTTTTTT. It is translated as CASSLAGPGTGELFF.

V usage is TRBV5-4 and J usage is TRBJ2-6, with D perhaps TRBD2 (5 bases). Trimming took 0 bases from V and 0 from J, leaving 16 bases between them. The CDR3 totals 19 residues. Germline CDR1 is SGHNT and CDR2 is YYREEE (reference sequence). DNA for the CDR3: TGTGCCAGCAGCTTGGCCGGGGTGGCCCCTGACTCTGGGGCCAACGTCCTGACTTTC. Amino acids: CASSLAGVAPDSGANVLTF.

The chain has TRBV2 and TRBJ2-2; D is unresolved. The CDR3 length is 11 residues. Germline assignment: CDR1 SNHLY and CDR2 FYNNEI. With 8 bases removed from V and 10 bases from J, the gap between germline ends came to 11 bases. The CDR3 sequence: CASLVRQELFF. The CDR3 nucleotides read TGTGCCAGCTTGGTTCGGCAGGAGCTGTTTTTT.

V and J are TRBV29-1 and TRBJ1-1; 7 bases line up with TRBD1. The CDR3 has 12 residues. V was pared by 3 bases and J by 8 bases, with 6 bases of the junction left unmatched. Looked up from germline, CDR1 is SQVTM and CDR2 is ANQGSEA. CDR3 nucleotide sequence: TGCAGCGTTGATAGGGGGCGTCTCGAAGCTTTCTTT. It encodes CSVDRGRLEAFF.

The chain joins TRBV9 to TRBJ2-7; D is possibly TRBD2 (6 bases). This CDR3 spans 16 amino acids. Germline CDR1 and CDR2: SGDLS and YYNGEE. V lost 3 bases and J 5 bases, leaving 21 bases between the germline ends. CDR3 protein: CASSAQKHGTPHEQYF. As DNA, the CDR3 is TGTGCCAGCAGCGCACAGAAACACGGGACTCCACACGAGCAGTACTTC.

The CDR3 loop reads CASGAAGVGEQYF. CDR3 bases: TGCGCCAGCGGGGCGGCCGGGGTGGGCGAGCAGTACTTC. The chain has TRBV5-1 and TRBJ2-7; possibly TRBD1 or TRBD2 for D (5 bases each). The CDR3 is 13 residues long. Germline-derived CDR1 and CDR2 are SGHRS and YFSETQ. V dropped 7 bases and J dropped 6 bases, with 17 bases sitting between them.

The genes are TRBV28 and TRBJ2-7; TRBD1 matches at 9 bases. This CDR3 region has 14 residues. Trimming removed 1 base from V and 5 bases from J; junction bases left unmatched: 3. Per the germline V gene, CDR1 is MDHEN and CDR2 is SYDVKM. In nucleotides, the CDR3 is TGTGCCAGCAGTTTATTCTGGGACAGGGACGAGCAGTACTTC. As protein: CASSLFWDRDEQYF.

The chain's CDR3 is CASSLWEPQNTEAFF. CDR3 bases: TGCGCCAGCAGCTTGTGGGAGCCCCAGAACACTGAAGCTTTCTTT. The chain employs TRBV5-1 and TRBJ1-1; D remains ambiguous. Trimming removed 1 base at V and 1 base at J, with 11 bases between. This CDR3 has 15 amino acids. Germline assignment: CDR1 SGHRS and CDR2 YFSETQ. Using reference TRBV5-1 and TRBJ1-1 for the parts outside the CDR3, the full variable domain is KAGVTQTPRYLIKTRGQQVTLSCSPISGHRSVSWYQQTPGQGLQFLFEYFSETQRNKGNFPGRFSGRQFSNSRSEMNVSTLELGDSALYLCASSLWEPQNTEAFFGQGTRLTVV.

The V gene is TRBV7-2, the J gene TRBJ1-2; unclear D gene. Looked up from germline, CDR1 is SGHTA and CDR2 is FQGNSA. This CDR3 has 17 amino acids. Between the trimmed V and J ends, which lost 3 bases and 1 base, there was a span of 18 bases. The CDR3 DNA follows: TGTGCCAGCAGCTTCATGAGCCGACCGACGATTAACTATGGCTACACCTTC. Translated: CASSFMSRPTINYGYTF. Complete variable domain (other parts from reference TRBV7-2 and TRBJ1-2): GAGVSQSPSNKVTEKGKDVELRCDPISGHTALYWYRQSLGQGLEFLIYFQGNSAPDKSGLPSDRFSAERTGGSVSTLTIQRTQQEDSAVYLCASSFMSRPTINYGYTFGSGTRLTVV.

The V gene is TRBV28, the J gene TRBJ1-6; 9 nucleotides match TRBD1. The trim removed 6 bases at V and 4 bases at J, leaving 4 bases unmatched. CDR3 size: 15 residues. CDR1 is MDHEN and CDR2 is SYDVKM in the germline V gene. The CDR3 here is CASSLGQGYNSPLHF. DNA of the CDR3: TGTGCCAGCAGCCTCGGACAGGGGTATAATTCACCCCTCCACTTT.